This entry lists 8 T cell receptor beta chains sequenced from one sample in a study of cytotoxic CD8 clonotypes in ibrutinib-treated CLL (dated by TCRdb to the early 2020s). This sample's time point label indicates: roughly 2 years on ibrutinib. Libraries were constructed by the immunoSEQ multiplex PCR assay. Entries here come from immuneACCESS through TCRdb and include only in-frame sequences with V and J called. Some clones fail to appear in such tables; in the studies checked, an unresolved V gene covers under half of the shortfall, and the cause of the remainder is unknown. The sample table contains about 160,000 clones; only one count was recorded for 84% of them. The ten largest make up about 4.3% of the sample. The sequenced sample was PBMCs, obtained after 24 months of ibrutinib treatment. All receptors derive from a human donor with chronic lymphocytic leukemia.

The chain is built from TRBV7-2 and TRBJ1-6; D remains ambiguous. V gave up 5 bases and J gave up 5 bases, with 16 bases separating them. Germline CDR1 and CDR2: SGHTA and FQGNSA. CDR3 length equals 16 residues. The CDR3 loop is CASSPLGRPNNSPLHF. The CDR3 nucleotides read TGTGCCAGCAGCCCCCTTGGCAGGCCGAATAATTCACCCCTCCACTTT.

This chain joins TRBV5-1 and TRBJ2-2; 13 bases fit TRBD2. Germline-derived CDR1 and CDR2 are SGHRS and YFSETQ. This CDR3 is 15 amino acids long. The V segment lost 4 bases and the J segment 7 bases; nucleotides outside the gene matches: 4. The CDR3 coding sequence is TGCGCCAGCAGCCGGACTAGCGGGAGTGGCGGGGAGCTGTTTTTT. As protein: CASSRTSGSGGELFF.

The CDR3 coding sequence is TGCAGCGTTGGGTCCGGGGACGGCAATCAGCCCCAGCATTTT. Encoded protein: CSVGSGDGNQPQHF. The chain couples TRBV29-1 to TRBJ1-5, with D perhaps matching TRBD1 (5 bases). This CDR3 region has 14 residues. The ends were cut back, 4 bases at V and 2 bases at J, with 12 bases in the middle. From germline, CDR1 is SQVTM and CDR2 ANQGSEA.

This clone was found once. The chain carries TRBV13 and TRBJ2-5, with 9 bases fitting TRBD1. After removal of 2 bases from V and 4 bases from J, the junction contained 5 bases not matched to a gene. The CDR3 is made up of 15 amino acids. CDR1 and CDR2 from the germline V gene are PRHDT and FYEKMQ (reference sequence). The CDR3 DNA is TGTGCCAGCAGCTTATCCGGGACAGGGCTAGAGACCCAGTACTTC. Protein sequence: CASSLSGTGLETQYF.

The V and J genes are TRBV7-2 and TRBJ1-2; D is unresolved. Trimming stripped 5 bases from V and 7 bases from J, with 17 bases between. Germline V gene sequence: CDR1 SGHTA, CDR2 FQGNSA. The CDR3 contains 14 residues. The CDR3 DNA sequence: TGTGCCAGCAGCCCCCAAAGTCTAGGGTCTGGCTACACCTTC. Its translation: CASSPQSLGSGYTF. Full variable domain (missing parts from reference TRBV7-2 and TRBJ1-2): GAGVSQSPSNKVTEKGKDVELRCDPISGHTALYWYRQSLGQGLEFLIYFQGNSAPDKSGLPSDRFSAERTGGSVSTLTIQRTQQEDSAVYLCASSPQSLGSGYTFGSGTRLTVV.

This clone appeared once. The chain uses TRBV19 and TRBJ1-1; TRBD1 might be the D (6 bases). The CDR3 spans 12 residues. Germline V lookup: CDR1 LNHDA, CDR2 SQIVND (reference sequence). Between the trimmed V and J ends, which lost 4 bases and 4 bases, there was a span of 7 bases. Here the CDR3 DNA reads TGTGCCAGTAGTAGGGGGGCCACTGAAGCTTTCTTT. Encoded protein: CASSRGATEAFF.

This clone was observed a single time. This chain links TRBV27 with TRBJ1-5; possible D gene TRBD1, 5 bases. CDR1 MNHEY and CDR2 SMNVEV come from the germline V gene (reference sequence). The CDR3 spans 14 residues. V lost 6 bases to trimming and J lost 6 bases, with 15 bases between them. The CDR3 protein is CASSGQGGFQPQHF. The CDR3 DNA follows: TGTGCCAGCAGCGGTCAGGGAGGGTTTCAGCCCCAGCATTTT.

This chain links TRBV29-1 with TRBJ2-5; D remains unclear. Trimming pared 6 bases from V and 4 bases from J, leaving 9 bases between. CDR1 is SQVTM, CDR2 ANQGSEA, per germline. The CDR3 runs to 11 residues. CDR3 DNA sequence: TGCAGCGTCCGGTATAGAGAGACCCAGTACTTC. This encodes CSVRYRETQYF.